The sample holds one count of the clone carrying this T cell receptor (beta chain). Its antigen is still unknown. The sample belongs to a study of regulatory T cells in long-lasting Graves disease. The study's findings and limits: Under persistent disease, TRBV28, TRBJ1-2 and TRBJ2-5 were used preferentially.

Germline-derived CDR1 and CDR2 are SGHVS and FNYEAQ. The CDR3 is 17 amino acids. Trimming pared 0 bases from V and 0 bases from J, leaving 12 bases between. The time point: newly diagnosed GD, antithyroid drugs for less than 3 months. Isolated PBMC RNA provided the starting material for the TCR library. According to the study, TCR beta libraries were built with iRepertoire HTBI primers and CDR3-region Arm-PCR. Per the original data handling: Across the samples, identification revealed about 62 TRBV and more than twelve TRBJ segments. TCRdb reanalysed the multiplex PCR reads using MiXCR and keeps one entry per CDR3 protein. These V and J calls rely on TCRdb rather than the paper's analysis. The data show hundreds of thousands of distinct CDR3 sequences, roughly 15% seen once.

The clonotype was recovered from a female donor with Graves disease. The chain combines TRBV7-6 with TRBJ2-1; maybe TRBD2 (6 bases). Sequenced material: peripheral blood mononuclear cells (PBMCs), taken at new diagnosis, from a patient treated with antithyroid drugs. As DNA, the CDR3 is TGTGCCAGCAGCTTAGCCTCTGCGGGACGCTCCTACAATGAGCAGTTCTTC. Translation gives CASSLASAGRSYNEQFF.